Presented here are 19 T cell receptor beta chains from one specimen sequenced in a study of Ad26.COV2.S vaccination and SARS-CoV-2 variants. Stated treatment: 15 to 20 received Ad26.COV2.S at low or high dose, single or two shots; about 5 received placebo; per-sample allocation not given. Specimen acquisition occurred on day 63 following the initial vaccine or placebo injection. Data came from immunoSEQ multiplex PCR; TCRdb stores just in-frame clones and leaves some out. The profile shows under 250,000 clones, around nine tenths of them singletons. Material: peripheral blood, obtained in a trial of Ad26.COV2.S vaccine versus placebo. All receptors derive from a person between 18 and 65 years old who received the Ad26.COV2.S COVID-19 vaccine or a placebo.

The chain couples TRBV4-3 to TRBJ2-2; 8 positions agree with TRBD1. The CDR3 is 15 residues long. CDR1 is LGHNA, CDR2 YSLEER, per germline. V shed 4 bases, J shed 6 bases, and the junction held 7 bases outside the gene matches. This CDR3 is CASSPYSGGSGELFF. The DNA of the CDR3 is TGCGCCAGCAGCCCATACTCAGGGGGCTCCGGGGAGCTGTTTTTT.

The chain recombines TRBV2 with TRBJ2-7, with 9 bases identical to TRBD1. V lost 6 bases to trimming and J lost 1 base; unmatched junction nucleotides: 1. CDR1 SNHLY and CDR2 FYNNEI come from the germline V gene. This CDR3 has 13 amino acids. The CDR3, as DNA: TGTGCCAGCAGGGGGACAGGGTCCTACGAGCAGTACTTC. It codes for CASRGTGSYEQYF. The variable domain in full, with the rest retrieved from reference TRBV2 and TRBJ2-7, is EPEVTQTPSHQVTQMGQEVILRCVPISNHLYFYWYRQILGQKVEFLVSFYNNEISEKSEIFDDQFSVERPDGSNFTLKIRSTKLEDSAMYFCASRGTGSYEQYFGPGTRLTVT.

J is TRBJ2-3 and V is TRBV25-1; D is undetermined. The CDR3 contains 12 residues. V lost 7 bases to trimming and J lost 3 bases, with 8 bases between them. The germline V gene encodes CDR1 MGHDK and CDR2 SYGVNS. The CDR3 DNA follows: TGTGCCAGCAACGTAGGTACAGATACGCAGTATTTT. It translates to CASNVGTDTQYF.

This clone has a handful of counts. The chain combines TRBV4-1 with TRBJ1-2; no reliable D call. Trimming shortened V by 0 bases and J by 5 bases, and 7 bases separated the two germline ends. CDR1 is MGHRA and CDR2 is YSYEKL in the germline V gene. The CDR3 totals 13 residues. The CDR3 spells CASSQDLIYGYTF. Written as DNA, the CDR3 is TGCGCCAGCAGCCAAGATCTTATATATGGCTACACCTTC.

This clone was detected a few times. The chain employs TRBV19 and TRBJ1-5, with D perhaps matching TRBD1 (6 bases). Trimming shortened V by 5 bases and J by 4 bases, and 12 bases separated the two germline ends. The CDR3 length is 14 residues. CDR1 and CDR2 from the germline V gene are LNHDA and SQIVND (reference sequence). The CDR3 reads CASSQSGENQPQHF. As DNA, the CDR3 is TGTGCCAGTAGTCAGTCAGGGGAGAATCAGCCCCAGCATTTT.

Here the CDR3 reads CASSLIMTSGHNEQFF. Written as DNA, the CDR3 is TGTGCCAGCAGCTTAATTATGACTAGCGGACACAATGAGCAGTTCTTC. The rearrangement links TRBV7-8 to TRBJ2-1, with 9 positions matching TRBD2. The CDR3 has 16 amino acids. After removal of 2 bases from V and 5 bases from J, the junction contained 7 bases not matched to a gene. CDR1 and CDR2 from the germline V gene are SGHVS and FQNEAQ.

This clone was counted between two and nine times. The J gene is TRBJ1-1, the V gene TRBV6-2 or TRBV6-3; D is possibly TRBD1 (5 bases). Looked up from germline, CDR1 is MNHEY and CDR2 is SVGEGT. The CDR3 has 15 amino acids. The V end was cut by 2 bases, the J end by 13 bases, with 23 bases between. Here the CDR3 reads CASSYARDYPSRGFF. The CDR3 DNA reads TGTGCCAGCAGTTACGCTAGGGACTATCCATCACGGGGTTTCTTT.

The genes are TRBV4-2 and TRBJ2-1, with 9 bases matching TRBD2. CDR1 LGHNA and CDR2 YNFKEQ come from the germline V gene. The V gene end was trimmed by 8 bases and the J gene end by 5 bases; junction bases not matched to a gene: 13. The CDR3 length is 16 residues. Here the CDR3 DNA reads TGTGCCAGCTCCTCGGGACTAGCCGTCCGAAACAATGAGCAGTTCTTC. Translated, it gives CASSSGLAVRNNEQFF.

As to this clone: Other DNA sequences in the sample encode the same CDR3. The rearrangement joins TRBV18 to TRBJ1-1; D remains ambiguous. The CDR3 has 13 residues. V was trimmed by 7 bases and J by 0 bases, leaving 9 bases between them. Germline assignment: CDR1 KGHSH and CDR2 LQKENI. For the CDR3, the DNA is TGTGCCAGCTTCGGTCAGCTGAACACTGAAGCTTTCTTT. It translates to CASFGQLNTEAFF.

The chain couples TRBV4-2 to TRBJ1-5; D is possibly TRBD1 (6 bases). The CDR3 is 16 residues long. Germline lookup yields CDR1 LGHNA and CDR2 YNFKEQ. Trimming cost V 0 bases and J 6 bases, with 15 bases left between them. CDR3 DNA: TGTGCCAGCAGCCAAGAAGGAACAGGGTATGGTCAGCCCCAGCATTTT. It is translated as CASSQEGTGYGQPQHF.

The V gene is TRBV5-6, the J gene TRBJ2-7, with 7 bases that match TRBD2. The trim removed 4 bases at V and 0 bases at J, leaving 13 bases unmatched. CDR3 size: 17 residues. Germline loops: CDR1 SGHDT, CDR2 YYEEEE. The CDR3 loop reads CASSPWGLTSFSYEQYV. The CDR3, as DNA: TGTGCCAGCAGCCCCTGGGGACTAACTAGTTTCTCCTACGAGCAGTACGTC.

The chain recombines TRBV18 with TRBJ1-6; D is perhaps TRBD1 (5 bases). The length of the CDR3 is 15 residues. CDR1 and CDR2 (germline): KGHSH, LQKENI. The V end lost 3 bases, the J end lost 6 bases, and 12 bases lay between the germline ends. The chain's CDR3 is CASSPPGRLNSPLHF. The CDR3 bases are TGTGCCAGCTCACCGCCGGGACGGCTTAATTCACCCCTCCACTTT.

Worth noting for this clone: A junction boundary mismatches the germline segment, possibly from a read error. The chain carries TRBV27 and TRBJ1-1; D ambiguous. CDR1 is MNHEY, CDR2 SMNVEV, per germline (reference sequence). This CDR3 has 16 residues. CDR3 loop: CASSSPSRTLNSEAFF. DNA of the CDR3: TGTGCCAGCAGTTCCCCCTCCAGAACCCTGAACAGTGAAGCTTTCTTT.

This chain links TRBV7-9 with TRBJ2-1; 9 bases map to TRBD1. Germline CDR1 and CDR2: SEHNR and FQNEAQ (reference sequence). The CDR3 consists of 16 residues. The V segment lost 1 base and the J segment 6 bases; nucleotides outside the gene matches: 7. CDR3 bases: TGTGCCAGCAGCTTAGTCATCGGACAGGGGAGCAATGAGCAGTTCTTC. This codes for CASSLVIGQGSNEQFF.

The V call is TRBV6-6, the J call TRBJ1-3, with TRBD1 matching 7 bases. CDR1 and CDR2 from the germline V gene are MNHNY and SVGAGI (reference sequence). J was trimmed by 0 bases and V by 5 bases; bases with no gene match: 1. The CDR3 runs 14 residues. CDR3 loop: CASSTGDSGNTIYF. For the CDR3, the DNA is TGTGCCAGCAGTACAGGGGACTCTGGAAACACCATATATTTT.

This chain's CDR3 is CASSYRGQGAYGYTF. The CDR3 DNA reads TGTGCCAGCAGTTACAGGGGCCAAGGAGCCTATGGCTACACCTTC. V is TRBV6-2 or TRBV6-3 and J is TRBJ1-2; possible D gene TRBD1, 5 bases. Trimming removed 2 bases at V and 4 bases at J, with 14 bases between. CDR3 length equals 15 residues. Germline V CDR1 and CDR2: MNHEY, SVGEGT.

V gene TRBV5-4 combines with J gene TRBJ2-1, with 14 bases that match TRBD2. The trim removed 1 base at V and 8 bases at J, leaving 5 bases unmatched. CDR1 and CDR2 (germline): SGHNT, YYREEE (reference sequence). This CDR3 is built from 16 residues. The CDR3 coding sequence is TGTGCCAGCAGCTTGAGACTAGCGGGGGGGCTATATGAGCAGTTCTTC. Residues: CASSLRLAGGLYEQFF.

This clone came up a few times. The CDR3 loop is CASSQAHRGSYGYTF. The CDR3 bases are TGCGCCAGCAGCCAAGCCCACAGGGGCTCCTATGGCTACACCTTC. The chain has TRBV4-1 and TRBJ1-2, with 7 bases aligning to TRBD1. The CDR3 spans 15 residues. Unmatched junction bases numbered 6, after V lost 1 base and J lost 4 bases. Per the germline V gene, CDR1 is MGHRA and CDR2 is YSYEKL.

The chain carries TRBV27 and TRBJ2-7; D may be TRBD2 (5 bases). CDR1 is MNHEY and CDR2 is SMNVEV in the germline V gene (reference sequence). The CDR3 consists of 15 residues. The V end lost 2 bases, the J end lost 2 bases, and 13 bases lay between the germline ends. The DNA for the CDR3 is TGTGCCAGCAGTTTAATTGGGAGTAGGGCCTACGAGCAGTACTTC. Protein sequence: CASSLIGSRAYEQYF.